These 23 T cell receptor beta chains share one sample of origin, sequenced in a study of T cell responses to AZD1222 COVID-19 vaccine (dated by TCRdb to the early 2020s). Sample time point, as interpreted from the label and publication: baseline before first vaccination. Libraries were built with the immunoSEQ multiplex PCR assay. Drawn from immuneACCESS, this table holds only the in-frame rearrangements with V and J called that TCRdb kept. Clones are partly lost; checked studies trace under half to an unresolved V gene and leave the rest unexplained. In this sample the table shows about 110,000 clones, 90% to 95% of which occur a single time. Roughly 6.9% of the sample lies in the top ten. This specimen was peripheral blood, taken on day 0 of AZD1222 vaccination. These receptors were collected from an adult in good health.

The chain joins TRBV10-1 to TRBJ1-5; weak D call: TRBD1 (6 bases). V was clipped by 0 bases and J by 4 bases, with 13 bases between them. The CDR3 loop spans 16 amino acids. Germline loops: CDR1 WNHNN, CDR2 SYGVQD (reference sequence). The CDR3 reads CASSESATGGNQPQHF. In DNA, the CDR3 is TGCGCCAGCAGTGAGTCAGCGACAGGAGGGAATCAGCCCCAGCATTTT.

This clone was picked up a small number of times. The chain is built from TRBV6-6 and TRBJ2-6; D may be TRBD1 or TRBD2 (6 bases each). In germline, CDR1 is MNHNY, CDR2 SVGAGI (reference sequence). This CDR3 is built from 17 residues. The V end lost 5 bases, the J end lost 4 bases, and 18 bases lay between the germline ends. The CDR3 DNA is TGTGCCAGCAGTCCCCGGGGGCTCGGTCTAGGGGCCAACGTCCTGACTTTC. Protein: CASSPRGLGLGANVLTF.

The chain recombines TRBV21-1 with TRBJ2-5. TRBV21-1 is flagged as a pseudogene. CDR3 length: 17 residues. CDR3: CASRDHSHPRVLETQYF. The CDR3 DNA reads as TGTGCCAGCAGGGACCACTCTCATCCTCGGGTTCTGGAGACCCAGTACTTC.

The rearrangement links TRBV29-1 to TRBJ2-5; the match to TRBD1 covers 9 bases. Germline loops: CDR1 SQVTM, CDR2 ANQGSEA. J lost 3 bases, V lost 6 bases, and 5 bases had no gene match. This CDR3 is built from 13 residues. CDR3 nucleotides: TGCAGCGTCGACAGGGGGGACGAAGAGACCCAGTACTTC. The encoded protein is CSVDRGDEETQYF.

The CDR3 nucleotides read TGTGCCAGCAGCGTTGGGACAGGGAGGGAAAAACTGTTTTTT. Its protein product is CASSVGTGREKLFF. The rearrangement joins TRBV9 to TRBJ1-4; 9 bases line up with TRBD1. J lost 8 bases, V lost 2 bases, and 4 bases had no gene match. Germline V gene data show CDR1 as SGDLS and CDR2 as YYNGEE. The CDR3 contains 14 residues.

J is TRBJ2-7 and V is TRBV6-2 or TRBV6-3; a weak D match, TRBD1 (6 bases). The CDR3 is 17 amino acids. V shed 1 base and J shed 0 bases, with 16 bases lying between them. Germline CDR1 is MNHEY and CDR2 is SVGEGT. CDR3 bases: TGTGCCAGCAGTTACTGGTGGGACAACAACCTCTCCTACGAGCAGTACTTC. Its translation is CASSYWWDNNLSYEQYF.

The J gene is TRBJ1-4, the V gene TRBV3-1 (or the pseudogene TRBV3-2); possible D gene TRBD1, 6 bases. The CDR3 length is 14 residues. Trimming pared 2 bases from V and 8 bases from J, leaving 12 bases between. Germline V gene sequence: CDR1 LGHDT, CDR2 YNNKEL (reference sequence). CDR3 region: CASSQRQVGEKLFF. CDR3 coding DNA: TGTGCCAGCAGCCAAAGACAGGTCGGAGAAAAACTGTTTTTT.

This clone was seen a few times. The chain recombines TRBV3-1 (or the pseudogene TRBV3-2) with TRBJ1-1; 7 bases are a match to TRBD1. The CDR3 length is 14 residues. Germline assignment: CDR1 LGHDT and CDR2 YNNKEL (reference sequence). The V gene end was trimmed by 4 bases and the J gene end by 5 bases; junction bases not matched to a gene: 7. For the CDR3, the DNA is TGTGCCAGCAGCCCTCAGGGGGTTGGGACTGAAGCTTTCTTT. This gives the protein CASSPQGVGTEAFF.

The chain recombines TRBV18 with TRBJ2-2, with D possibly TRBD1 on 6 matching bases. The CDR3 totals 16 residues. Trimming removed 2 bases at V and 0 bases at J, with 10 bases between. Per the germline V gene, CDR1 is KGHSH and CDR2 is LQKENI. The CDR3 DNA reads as TGTGCCAGCTCACCAGGACAGCCGTCGAACACCGGGGAGCTGTTTTTT. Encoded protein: CASSPGQPSNTGELFF. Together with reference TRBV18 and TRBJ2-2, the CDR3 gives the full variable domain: NAGVMQNPRHLVRRRGQEARLRCSPMKGHSHVYWYRQLPEEGLKFMVYLQKENIIDESGMPKERFSAEFPKEGPSILRIQQVVRGDSAAYFCASSPGQPSNTGELFFGEGSRLTVL.

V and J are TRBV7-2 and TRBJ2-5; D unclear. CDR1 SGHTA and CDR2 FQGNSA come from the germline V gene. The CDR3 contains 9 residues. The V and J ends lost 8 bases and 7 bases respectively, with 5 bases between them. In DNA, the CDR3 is TGTGCCAGCCGACCGACCCAGTACTTC. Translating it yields CASRPTQYF.

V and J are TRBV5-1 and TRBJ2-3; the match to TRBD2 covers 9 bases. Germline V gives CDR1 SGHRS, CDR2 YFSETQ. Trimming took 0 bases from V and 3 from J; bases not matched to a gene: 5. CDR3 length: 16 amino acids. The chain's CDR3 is CASSLGSSGVTDTQYF. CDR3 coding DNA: TGCGCCAGCAGCTTGGGTTCTAGCGGGGTAACAGATACGCAGTATTTT.

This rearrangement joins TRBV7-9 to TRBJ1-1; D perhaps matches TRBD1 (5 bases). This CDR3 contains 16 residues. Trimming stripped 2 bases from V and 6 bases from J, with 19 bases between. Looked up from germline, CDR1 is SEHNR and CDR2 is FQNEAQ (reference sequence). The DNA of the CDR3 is TGTGCCAGCAGCTTAAGACGGGGGGTTTTACTCTCTGAAGCTTTCTTT. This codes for CASSLRRGVLLSEAFF.

The CDR3 spells CASGIFLAESTDTQYF. In DNA form, the CDR3 reads TGTGCTAGTGGCATTTTCTTAGCGGAGAGCACAGATACGCAGTATTTT. J is TRBJ2-3 and V is TRBV12-5, with D perhaps matching TRBD2 (6 bases). This CDR3 is 16 amino acids long. V gave up 6 bases and J gave up 0 bases, with 16 bases separating them. Germline loops: CDR1 LGHNT, CDR2 FRNRAP.

This chain's CDR3 is CASSLAGYTDTQYF. The DNA for the CDR3 is TGTGCCAGCAGCTTAGCGGGCTACACAGATACGCAGTATTTT. V usage is TRBV7-2 and J usage is TRBJ2-3, with D hard to call. The CDR3 extends over 14 amino acids. The germline gives CDR1 SGHTA, CDR2 FQGNSA. The V and J ends lost 0 bases and 2 bases respectively, with 6 bases between them.

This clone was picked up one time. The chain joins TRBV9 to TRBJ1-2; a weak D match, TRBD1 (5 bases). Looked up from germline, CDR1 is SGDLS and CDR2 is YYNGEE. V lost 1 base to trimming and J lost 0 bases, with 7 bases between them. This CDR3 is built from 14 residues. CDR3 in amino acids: CASSVMGANYGYTF. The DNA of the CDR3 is TGTGCCAGCAGCGTAATGGGGGCTAACTATGGCTACACCTTC.

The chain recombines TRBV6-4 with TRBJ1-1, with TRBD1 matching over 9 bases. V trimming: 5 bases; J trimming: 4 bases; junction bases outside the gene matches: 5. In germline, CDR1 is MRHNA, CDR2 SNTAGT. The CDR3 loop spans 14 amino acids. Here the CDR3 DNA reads TGTGCCAGCAGTCCGACAGGGGGGATCACTGAAGCTTTCTTT. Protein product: CASSPTGGITEAFF.

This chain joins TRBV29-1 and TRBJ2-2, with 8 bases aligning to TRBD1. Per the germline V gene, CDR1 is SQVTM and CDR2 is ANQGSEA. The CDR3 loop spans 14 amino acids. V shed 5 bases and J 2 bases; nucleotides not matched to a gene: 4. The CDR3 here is CSVLGQANTGELFF. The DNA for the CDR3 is TGCAGCGTTCTGGGACAGGCTAACACCGGGGAGCTGTTTTTT.

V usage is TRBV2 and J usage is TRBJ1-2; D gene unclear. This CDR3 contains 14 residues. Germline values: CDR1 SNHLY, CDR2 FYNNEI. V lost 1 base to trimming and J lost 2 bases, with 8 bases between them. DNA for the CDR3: TGTGCCAGCAGTGAAGGTTGGCTGAACTATGGCTACACCTTC. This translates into CASSEGWLNYGYTF.

CDR3 DNA: TGTGCCAGCAGCTTAGTTCGGTACACTGAAGCTTTCTTT. Protein product: CASSLVRYTEAFF. The chain combines TRBV11-2 with TRBJ1-1; the D is unclear. Per the germline V gene, CDR1 is SGHAT and CDR2 is FQNNGV. The CDR3 runs 13 residues. V was trimmed by 1 base and J by 3 bases, leaving 6 bases between them. The variable domain in full, completed from reference TRBV11-2 and TRBJ1-1, reads EAGVAQSPRYKIIEKRQSVAFWCNPISGHATLYWYQQILGQGPKLLIQFQNNGVVDDSQLPKDRFSAERLKGVDSTLKIQPAKLEDSAVYLCASSLVRYTEAFFGQGTRLTVV.

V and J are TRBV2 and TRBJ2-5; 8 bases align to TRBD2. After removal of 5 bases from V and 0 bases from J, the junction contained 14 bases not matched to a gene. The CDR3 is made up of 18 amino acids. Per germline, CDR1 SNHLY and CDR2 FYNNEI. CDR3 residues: CASSYSVAGGSYQETQYF. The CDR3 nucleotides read TGTGCCAGCAGTTATAGCGTGGCGGGGGGTTCGTACCAAGAGACCCAGTACTTC.

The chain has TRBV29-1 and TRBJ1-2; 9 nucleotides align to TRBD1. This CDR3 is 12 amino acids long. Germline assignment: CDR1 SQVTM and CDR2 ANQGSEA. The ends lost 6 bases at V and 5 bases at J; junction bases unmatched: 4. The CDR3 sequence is CSVSGTGYGYTF. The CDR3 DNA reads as TGCAGCGTATCCGGGACAGGGTATGGCTACACCTTC.

CDR3 nucleotide sequence: TGTGCCAGTGCCCAGCCGACCGGGGAGCTGTTTTTT. Translation gives CASAQPTGELFF. The chain employs TRBV19 and TRBJ2-2; no definite D call. The CDR3 contains 12 residues. Trimming cost V 8 bases and J 5 bases, with 9 bases left between them. CDR1 and CDR2 from the germline V gene are LNHDA and SQIVND (reference sequence).

CDR3 coding DNA: TGTGCCTGGAGTGTCCCCCTGATCGGGAAAGCTTTCTTT. Amino acids: CAWSVPLIGKAFF. V usage is TRBV30 and J usage is TRBJ1-1; D is unclear. Germline V gene lookup returns CDR1 GTSNPN and CDR2 SVGIG (reference sequence). The germline V and J ends were trimmed by 0 bases and 9 bases, with 14 bases remaining between them. CDR3 length: 13 residues.